This T cell receptor (beta chain) stems from a study of beta chain features in type 1 diabetes. Germline-derived CDR1 and CDR2 are SEHNR and FQNEAQ (reference sequence). The V end lost 3 bases, the J end lost 7 bases, and 13 bases lay between the germline ends. The CDR3 has 13 residues. This clone was found a few times. Its target is not known. Study-level points and caveats: Among patients with Type 1 diabetes, TCRB CDR3s were moderately but significantly shorter in every one of the four CD4+ subsets. Naive, central memory and Treg TCRB repertoires appeared more alike in patients than in healthy donors.

Sequenced material consisted of expressed TCRB transcripts (all of the isolated RNA was reverse transcribed). The repertoire was sequenced with immunoSEQ multiplex PCR; TCRdb's copy has only in-frame clones and lacks some. This repertoire shows just under 150,000 clones, about 9.4% found once; its top ten account for less than 1.5%. The chain uses TRBV7-9 and TRBJ2-7; perhaps TRBD2 as D (5 bases). The sequenced sample consisted of naive CD4+ T cells from blood. The TCR was taken from a man younger than 35 in good health. The CDR3 loop reads CASSFNEGREQYF. The CDR3, as DNA: TGTGCCAGCAGCTTTAACGAGGGTCGAGAGCAGTACTTC.